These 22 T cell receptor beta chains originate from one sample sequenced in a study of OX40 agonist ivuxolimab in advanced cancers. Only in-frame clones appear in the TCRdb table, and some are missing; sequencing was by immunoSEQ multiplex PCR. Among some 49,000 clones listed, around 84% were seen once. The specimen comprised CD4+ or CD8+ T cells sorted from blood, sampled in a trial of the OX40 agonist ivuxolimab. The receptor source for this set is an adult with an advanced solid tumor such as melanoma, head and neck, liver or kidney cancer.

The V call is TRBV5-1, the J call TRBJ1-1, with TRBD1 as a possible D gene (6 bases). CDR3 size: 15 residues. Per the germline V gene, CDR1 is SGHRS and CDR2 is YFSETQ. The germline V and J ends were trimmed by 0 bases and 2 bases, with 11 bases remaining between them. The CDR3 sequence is CASSLGRGANTEAFF. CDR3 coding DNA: TGCGCCAGCAGCTTGGGGCGGGGGGCCAACACTGAAGCTTTCTTT.

In nucleotides, the CDR3 is TGTGCCAGTAGTCTCACAGGAATTGGAAACACCATATATTTT. Translated: CASSLTGIGNTIYF. The rearrangement joins TRBV19 to TRBJ1-3; D may be TRBD1 (5 bases). V dropped 5 bases and J dropped 3 bases, with 11 bases sitting between them. CDR1 and CDR2 from the germline V gene are LNHDA and SQIVND (reference sequence). CDR3 length: 14 residues.

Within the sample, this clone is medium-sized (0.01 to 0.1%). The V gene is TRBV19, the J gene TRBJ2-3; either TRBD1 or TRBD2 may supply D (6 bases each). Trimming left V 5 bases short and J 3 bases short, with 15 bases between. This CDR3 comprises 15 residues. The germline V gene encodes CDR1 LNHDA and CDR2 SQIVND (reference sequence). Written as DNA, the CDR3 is TGTGCCAGTAGTCCGAGTCGGGGGCAGACAGATACGCAGTATTTT. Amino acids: CASSPSRGQTDTQYF. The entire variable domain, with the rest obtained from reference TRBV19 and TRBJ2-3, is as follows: DGGITQSPKYLFRKEGQNVTLSCEQNLNHDAMYWYRQDPGQGLRLIYYSQIVNDFQKGDIAEGYSVSREKKESFPLTVTSAQKNPTAFYLCASSPSRGQTDTQYFGPGTRLTVL.

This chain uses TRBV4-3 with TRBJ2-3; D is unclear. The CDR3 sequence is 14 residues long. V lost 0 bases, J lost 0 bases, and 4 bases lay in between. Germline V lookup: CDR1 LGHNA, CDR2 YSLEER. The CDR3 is CASSQDRSTDTQYF. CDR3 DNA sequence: TGCGCCAGCAGCCAAGACAGGAGCACAGATACGCAGTATTTT.

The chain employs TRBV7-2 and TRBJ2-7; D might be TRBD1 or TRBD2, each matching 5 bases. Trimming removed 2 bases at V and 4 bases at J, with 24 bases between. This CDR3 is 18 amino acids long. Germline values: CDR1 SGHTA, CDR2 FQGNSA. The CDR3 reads CASSLPGTDPQWAYEQYF. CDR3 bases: TGTGCCAGCAGCTTACCAGGGACGGATCCCCAATGGGCTTACGAGCAGTACTTC.

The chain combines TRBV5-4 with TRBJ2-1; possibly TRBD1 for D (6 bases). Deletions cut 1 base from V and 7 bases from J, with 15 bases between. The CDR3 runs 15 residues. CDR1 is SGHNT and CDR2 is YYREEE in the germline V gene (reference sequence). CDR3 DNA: TGTGCCAGCAGCTTGTCGTTAACAGGGAATAATGAGCAGTTCTTC. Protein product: CASSLSLTGNNEQFF.

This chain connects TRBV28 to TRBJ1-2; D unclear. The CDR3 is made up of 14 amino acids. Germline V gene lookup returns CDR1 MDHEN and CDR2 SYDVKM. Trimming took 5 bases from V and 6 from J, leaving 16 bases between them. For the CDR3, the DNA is TGTGCCAGCAGTGTGACACCTGGATCGGATGGCTACACCTTC. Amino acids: CASSVTPGSDGYTF.

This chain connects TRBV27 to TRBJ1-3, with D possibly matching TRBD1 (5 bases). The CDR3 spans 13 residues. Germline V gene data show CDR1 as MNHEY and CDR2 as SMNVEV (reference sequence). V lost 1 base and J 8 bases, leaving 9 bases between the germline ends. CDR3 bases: TGTGCCAGCAGTTTATTTGGGGGGGACACCATATATTTT. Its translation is CASSLFGGDTIYF.

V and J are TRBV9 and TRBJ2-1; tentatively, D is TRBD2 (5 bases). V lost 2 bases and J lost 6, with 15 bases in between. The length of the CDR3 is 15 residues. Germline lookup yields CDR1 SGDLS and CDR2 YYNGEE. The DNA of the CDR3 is TGTGCCAGCAGCGTGAGCGGAACCAAGCTCAATGAGCAGTTCTTC. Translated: CASSVSGTKLNEQFF.

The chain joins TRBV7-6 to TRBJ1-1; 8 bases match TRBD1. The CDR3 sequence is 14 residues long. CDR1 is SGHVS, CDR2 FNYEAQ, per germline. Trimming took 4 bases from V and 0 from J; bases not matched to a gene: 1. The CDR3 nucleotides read TGTGCCAGCAGCTCGGACAGGGTGAACACTGAAGCTTTCTTT. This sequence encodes CASSSDRVNTEAFF. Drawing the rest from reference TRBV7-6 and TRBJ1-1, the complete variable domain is GAGVSQSPRYKVTKRGQDVALRCDPISGHVSLYWYRQALGQGPEFLTYFNYEAQQDKSGLPNDRFSAERPEGSISTLTIQRTEQRDSAMYRCASSSDRVNTEAFFGQGTRLTVV.

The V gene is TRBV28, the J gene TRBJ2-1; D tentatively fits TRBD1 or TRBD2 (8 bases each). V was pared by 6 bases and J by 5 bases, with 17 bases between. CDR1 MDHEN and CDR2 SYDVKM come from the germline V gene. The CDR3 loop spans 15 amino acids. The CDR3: CASSRGLAGDNEQFF. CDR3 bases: TGTGCCAGCAGCAGGGGGCTAGCGGGTGACAATGAGCAGTTCTTC.

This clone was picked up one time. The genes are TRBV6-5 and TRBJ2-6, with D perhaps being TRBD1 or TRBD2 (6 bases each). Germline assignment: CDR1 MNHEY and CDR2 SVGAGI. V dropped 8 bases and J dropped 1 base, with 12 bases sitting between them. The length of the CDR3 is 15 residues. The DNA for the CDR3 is TGTGCCAGCCGCGGGACATTATCTGGGGCCAACGTCCTGACTTTC. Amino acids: CASRGTLSGANVLTF.

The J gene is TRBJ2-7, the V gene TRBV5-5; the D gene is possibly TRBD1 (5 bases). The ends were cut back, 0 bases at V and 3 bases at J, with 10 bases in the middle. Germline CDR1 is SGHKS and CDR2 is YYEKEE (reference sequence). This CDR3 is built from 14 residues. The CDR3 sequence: CASSLVGRVYEQYF. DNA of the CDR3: TGTGCCAGCAGCTTGGTAGGCAGGGTCTACGAGCAGTACTTC.

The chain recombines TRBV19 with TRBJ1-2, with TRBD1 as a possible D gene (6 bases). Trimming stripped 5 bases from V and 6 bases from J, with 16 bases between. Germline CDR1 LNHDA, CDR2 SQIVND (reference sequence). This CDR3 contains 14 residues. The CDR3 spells CASSFRTGTDGYTF. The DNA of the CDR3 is TGTGCCAGTAGTTTCCGAACAGGGACGGATGGCTACACCTTC.

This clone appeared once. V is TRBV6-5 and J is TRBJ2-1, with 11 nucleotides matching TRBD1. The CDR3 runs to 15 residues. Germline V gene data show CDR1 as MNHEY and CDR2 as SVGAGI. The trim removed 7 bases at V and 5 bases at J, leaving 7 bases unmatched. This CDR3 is CASTQGTGGNNEQFF. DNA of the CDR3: TGTGCCAGCACCCAGGGGACAGGGGGTAACAATGAGCAGTTCTTC.

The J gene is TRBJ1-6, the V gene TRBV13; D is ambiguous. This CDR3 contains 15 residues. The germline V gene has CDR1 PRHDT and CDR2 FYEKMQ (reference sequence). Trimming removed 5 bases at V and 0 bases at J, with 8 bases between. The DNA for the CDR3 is TGTGCCAGCAGCGAGAGGAGCTCCTATAATTCACCCCTCCACTTT. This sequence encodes CASSERSSYNSPLHF.

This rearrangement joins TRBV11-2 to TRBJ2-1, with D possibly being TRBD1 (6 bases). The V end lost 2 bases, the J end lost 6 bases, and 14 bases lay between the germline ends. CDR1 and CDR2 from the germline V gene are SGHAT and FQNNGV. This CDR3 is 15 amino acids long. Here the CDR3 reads CASSLSWGPLNEQFF. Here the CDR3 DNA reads TGTGCCAGCAGCTTAAGTTGGGGGCCCCTCAATGAGCAGTTCTTC. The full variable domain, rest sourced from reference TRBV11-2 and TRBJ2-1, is EAGVAQSPRYKIIEKRQSVAFWCNPISGHATLYWYQQILGQGPKLLIQFQNNGVVDDSQLPKDRFSAERLKGVDSTLKIQPAKLEDSAVYLCASSLSWGPLNEQFFGPGTRLTVL.

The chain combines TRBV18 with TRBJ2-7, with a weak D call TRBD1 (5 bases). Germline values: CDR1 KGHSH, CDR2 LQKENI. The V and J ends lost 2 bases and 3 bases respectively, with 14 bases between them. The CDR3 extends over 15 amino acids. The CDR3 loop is CASSPSHLGRYEQYV. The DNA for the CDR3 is TGTGCCAGCTCACCATCCCATTTGGGGCGCTACGAGCAGTACGTC.

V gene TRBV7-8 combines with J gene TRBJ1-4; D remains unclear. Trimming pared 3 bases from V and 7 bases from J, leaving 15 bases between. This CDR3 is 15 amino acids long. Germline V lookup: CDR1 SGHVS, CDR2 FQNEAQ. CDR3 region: CASSLTVLGGEKLFF. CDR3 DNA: TGTGCCAGCAGCTTGACGGTCCTCGGAGGTGAAAAACTGTTTTTT.

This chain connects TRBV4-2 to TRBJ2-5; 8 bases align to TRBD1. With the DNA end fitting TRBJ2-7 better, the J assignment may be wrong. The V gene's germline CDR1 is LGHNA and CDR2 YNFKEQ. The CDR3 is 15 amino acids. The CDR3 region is CASSQEGDRGYEQYF. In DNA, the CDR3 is TGTGCCAGCAGCCAAGAAGGAGACAGGGGCTACGAGCAGTACTTC.

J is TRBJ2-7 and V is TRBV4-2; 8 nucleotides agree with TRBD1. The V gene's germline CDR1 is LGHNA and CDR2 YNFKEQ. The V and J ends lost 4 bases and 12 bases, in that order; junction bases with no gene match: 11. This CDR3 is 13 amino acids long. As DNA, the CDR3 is TGTGCCAGCAGCCTTGGGACAGGTACGCCGAGGTACTTC. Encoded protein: CASSLGTGTPRYF.

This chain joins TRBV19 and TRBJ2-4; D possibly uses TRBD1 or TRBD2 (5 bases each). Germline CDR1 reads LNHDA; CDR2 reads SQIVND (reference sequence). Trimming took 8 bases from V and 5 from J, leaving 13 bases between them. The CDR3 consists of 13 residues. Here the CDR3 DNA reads TGTGCCAGTCTTTCCTTGGGGGAAAACATTCAGTACTTC. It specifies CASLSLGENIQYF.